The sequence of this TCR beta chain was determined in a study of graft-versus-host responses after intestinal transplantation. Across the whole study: Tacrolimus and steroids were given for around three years to all recipients after anti-thymocyte globulin induction. Study-wide points: Association was observed between peak circulating GvH clone levels and early post-transplant HvG declines. Allografts carried high graft-versus-host to host-versus-graft clonal ratios in patients having graft-donor T cell macrochimerism.

Deletions cut 2 bases from V and 5 bases from J, with 16 bases between. Germline values: CDR1 SGHRS, CDR2 YFSETQ. The CDR3 has 15 amino acids. Worth noting for this clone: The antigen remains unidentified. This sample also contains other DNA sequences that code for the same CDR3.

Data came from immunoSEQ multiplex PCR; TCRdb stores just in-frame clones and leaves some out. The data show more than 85,000 clones, roughly four fifths seen once. The sample in question was unstimulated CD4+ T cells sorted from spleen or lymph node cells, obtained before intestinal transplant. The clonotype was recovered from a human donor who received an intestinal transplant. The V gene is TRBV5-1, the J gene TRBJ2-5, with a possible D match to TRBD2 (6 bases). The chain's CDR3 is CASSFYTGVGETQYF. The CDR3 DNA follows: TGCGCCAGCAGCTTTTATACGGGAGTCGGGGAGACCCAGTACTTC.